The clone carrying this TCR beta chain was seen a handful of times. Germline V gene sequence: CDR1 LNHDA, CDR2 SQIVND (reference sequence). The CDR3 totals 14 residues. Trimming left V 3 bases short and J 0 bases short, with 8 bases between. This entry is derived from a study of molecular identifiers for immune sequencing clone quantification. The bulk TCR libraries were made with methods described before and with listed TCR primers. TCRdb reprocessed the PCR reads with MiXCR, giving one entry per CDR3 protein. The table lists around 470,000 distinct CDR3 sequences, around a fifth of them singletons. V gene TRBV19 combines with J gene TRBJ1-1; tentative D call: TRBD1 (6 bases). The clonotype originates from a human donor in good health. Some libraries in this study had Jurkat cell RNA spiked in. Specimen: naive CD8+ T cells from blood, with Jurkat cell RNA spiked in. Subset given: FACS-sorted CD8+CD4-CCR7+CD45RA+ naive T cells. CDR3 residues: CASSMQGLNTEAFF. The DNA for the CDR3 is TGTGCCAGTAGTATGCAGGGGCTGAACACTGAAGCTTTCTTT.